This T cell receptor beta chain was retrieved from a study of CD8 T cells in acute hepatitis C reinfection. Sample time point: naive CD8 control sorted from an acute-time-point sample. Some clones are missing from TCRdb's copy, which holds only in-frame ones; the method was immunoSEQ multiplex PCR. The top ten hold less than 0.6% of the sample, which has some 40,000 clones, approximately 90% seen once. This clonotype originated in a man between 25 and 39 years old with chronic hepatitis C. The material sequenced was naive CD8+ T cells from PBMCs.

The CDR3 DNA reads TGCGCCAGCAGTCTGCGGGGAAAAAACATTCAGTACTTC. Translating it yields CASSLRGKNIQYF. This chain joins TRBV23-1 and TRBJ2-4, with D tentatively TRBD2 (6 bases). TRBV23-1 is given ORF status, its function remaining uncertain. V was clipped by 4 bases and J by 4 bases, with 8 bases between them. The CDR3 length is 13 residues.